This entry lists 24 T cell receptor beta chains sequenced from one sample in a study of STAT3 mutations in large granular lymphocyte leukemia. General study results and limits: Every T-cell large granular lymphocyte leukemia patient had at least one immunodominant TCR beta clonotype.

Assay: immunoSEQ multiplex PCR; the TCRdb copy retains only in-frame clones and omits some. This sample has under 5,000 clones, with 45% to 50% found just once. These receptors lack a known antigen. Sample: peripheral blood mononuclear cells. These receptors were collected from a man in his sixties with T-cell large granular lymphocyte leukemia. Some clones in this sample may be carry-over from other donors' samples.

This rearrangement joins TRBV30 to TRBJ2-7; tentative D call: TRBD1 (5 bases). The CDR3 spans 14 residues. V lost 0 bases and J lost 1, with 10 bases in between. The germline V gene has CDR1 GTSNPN and CDR2 SVGIG (reference sequence). For the CDR3, the DNA is TGTGCCTGGAGTGTATGGGGCAGGTCCTACGAGCAGTACTTC. Protein product: CAWSVWGRSYEQYF. The full variable domain, with the rest looked up from reference TRBV30 and TRBJ2-7, is SQTIHQWPATLVQPVGSPLSLECTVEGTSNPNLYWYRQAAGRGLQLLFYSVGIGQISSEVPQNLSASRPQDRQFILSSKKLLLSDSGFYLCAWSVWGRSYEQYFGPGTRLTVT.

This sequence joins TRBV18 and TRBJ2-7; 7 nucleotides match TRBD2. V shed 2 bases and J 7 bases; nucleotides not matched to a gene: 5. From germline, CDR1 is KGHSH and CDR2 LQKENI. This CDR3 region has 13 residues. The CDR3 is CASSPSGTEEQYV. The CDR3 coding sequence is TGTGCCAGCTCACCAAGCGGGACGGAGGAGCAGTACGTC.

This clone was recorded once. DNA of the CDR3: TGTGCCAGCAGTTTACGGGTATTGCAGCCCCAGCATTTT. As protein: CASSLRVLQPQHF. V usage is TRBV27 and J usage is TRBJ1-5; D not certain. The CDR3 totals 13 residues. Germline values: CDR1 MNHEY, CDR2 SMNVEV (reference sequence). Trimming pared 2 bases from V and 7 bases from J, leaving 9 bases between.

Judged by abundance, this clone is medium-sized. This sequence joins TRBV7-9 and TRBJ2-1; unclear D gene. V lost 1 base and J 15 bases, leaving 13 bases between the germline ends. Per the germline V gene, CDR1 is SEHNR and CDR2 is FQNEAQ (reference sequence). The CDR3 runs 12 residues. CDR3 bases: TGTGCCAGCAGCTTAGGGGCCAAACGTTGGTTCTTC. Protein product: CASSLGAKRWFF.

The chain couples TRBV18 to TRBJ1-5, with TRBD1 matching over 8 bases. There are 15 residues in the CDR3. Germline assignment: CDR1 KGHSH and CDR2 LQKENI. The trim removed 5 bases at V and 5 bases at J, leaving 8 bases unmatched. This chain's CDR3 is CASSVGLDRDQPQHF. In nucleotides, the CDR3 is TGTGCCAGCTCAGTCGGACTGGACAGGGATCAGCCCCAGCATTTT. Using reference TRBV18 and TRBJ1-5 for the parts outside the CDR3, the full variable domain is NAGVMQNPRHLVRRRGQEARLRCSPMKGHSHVYWYRQLPEEGLKFMVYLQKENIIDESGMPKERFSAEFPKEGPSILRIQQVVRGDSAAYFCASSVGLDRDQPQHFGDGTRLSIL.

This clone occurred a few times. This rearrangement joins TRBV21-1 to TRBJ2-7; TRBD1, as called in the table, went unchecked against the DNA. TRBV21-1 is shown as a pseudogene. The CDR3 runs to 16 residues. The CDR3 loop is CASSKTYRDVSWEQYV. For the CDR3, the DNA is TGTGCCAGCAGCAAAACGTACAGGGATGTATCGTGGGAGCAGTACGTC.

The rearrangement joins TRBV5-1 to TRBJ1-2; no clear D. Germline V gene sequence: CDR1 SGHRS, CDR2 YFSETQ. The CDR3 totals 13 residues. V was shortened by 1 base and J by 8 bases, with 12 bases between the two germline ends. The CDR3 DNA reads TGCGCCAGCAGCTTGTTAGGGTCATACGGCTACACCTTC. It is translated as CASSLLGSYGYTF.

This chain links TRBV2 with TRBJ2-7; D possibly corresponds to TRBD2 (6 bases). This CDR3 is built from 12 residues. From germline, CDR1 is SNHLY and CDR2 FYNNEI. V gave up 6 bases and J gave up 7 bases, with 13 bases separating them. CDR3 sequence: CASREMGGEQYF. The CDR3 region has the DNA TGTGCCAGCAGAGAGATGGGGGGTGAGCAGTACTTC.

This clone was picked up a small number of times. The chain is built from TRBV9 and TRBJ2-7; 12 positions match TRBD2. Trimming cost V 6 bases and J 4 bases; bases outside gene matches: 14. The CDR3 sequence is 17 residues long. Germline V gene lookup returns CDR1 SGDLS and CDR2 YYNGEE. The CDR3 region is CASTGLAGRESEYEQYV. DNA of the CDR3: TGTGCCAGCACCGGACTAGCGGGGCGAGAGTCTGAGTACGAGCAGTACGTC.

This clone was counted between two and nine times. This sequence joins TRBV18 and TRBJ2-7; weak D call: TRBD1 (5 bases). The V end lost 4 bases, the J end lost 3 bases, and 10 bases lay between the germline ends. The CDR3 is 13 residues long. Germline CDR1 and CDR2: KGHSH and LQKENI. CDR3: CASSQRRGYEQYF. Written as DNA, the CDR3 is TGTGCCAGCTCACAAAGAAGGGGCTACGAGCAGTACTTC.

This rearrangement joins TRBV5-6 to TRBJ2-5, with 8 bases matching TRBD2. CDR3 size: 13 residues. Germline loops: CDR1 SGHDT, CDR2 YYEEEE. The ends lost 5 bases at V and 2 bases at J; junction bases unmatched: 2. The CDR3 coding sequence is TGTGCCAGCAGTTCGGGGGGGCAAGAGACCCAGTACTTC. Translation: CASSSGGQETQYF. The entire variable domain, with the rest obtained from reference TRBV5-6 and TRBJ2-5, is as follows: DAGVTQSPTHLIKTRGQQVTLRCSPKSGHDTVSWYQQALGQGPQFIFQYYEEEERQRGNFPDRFSGHQFPNYSSELNVNALLLGDSALYLCASSSGGQETQYFGPGTRLLVL.

This clone was seen a few times. The rearrangement joins TRBV7-9 to TRBJ2-3; D is unresolved. Germline V gene lookup returns CDR1 SEHNR and CDR2 FQNEAQ (reference sequence). V was shortened by 1 base and J by 9 bases, with 8 bases between the two germline ends. The CDR3 is 12 amino acids. The CDR3 spells CASSLGLPTQYF. The CDR3 region has the DNA TGTGCCAGCAGCTTAGGCCTACCCACGCAGTATTTT.

The chain uses TRBV29-1 and TRBJ2-1; maybe TRBD2 (6 bases). Trimming stripped 7 bases from V and 4 bases from J, with 17 bases between. Per the germline V gene, CDR1 is SQVTM and CDR2 is ANQGSEA. The CDR3 contains 14 residues. CDR3 residues: CSARSGSGYNEQFF. Written as DNA, the CDR3 is TGCAGCGCCCGTTCCGGGAGTGGGTACAATGAGCAGTTCTTC.

The rearrangement joins TRBV28 to TRBJ1-6; D is unresolved. The V end lost 6 bases, the J end lost 0 bases, and 12 bases lay between the germline ends. This CDR3 contains 16 residues. Germline assignment: CDR1 MDHEN and CDR2 SYDVKM. CDR3 sequence: CASRAGYSSYNSPLHF. CDR3 sequence (DNA): TGTGCCAGCAGGGCTGGATACAGCTCCTATAATTCACCCCTCCACTTT.

V usage is TRBV5-1 and J usage is TRBJ1-6, with D possibly matching TRBD1 (6 bases). The ends were cut back, 1 base at V and 13 bases at J, with 18 bases in the middle. CDR1 and CDR2 (germline): SGHRS, YFSETQ. This CDR3 has 15 amino acids. The CDR3 is CASSLYGQPLSPLHF. The CDR3 nucleotides read TGCGCCAGCAGCTTGTACGGACAGCCTCTATCCCCCCTCCACTTT.

This chain links TRBV29-1 with TRBJ1-2, with D possibly TRBD1 on 5 matching bases. The V and J ends lost 7 bases and 6 bases respectively, with 15 bases between them. From germline, CDR1 is SQVTM and CDR2 ANQGSEA. The CDR3 is 12 amino acids. In nucleotides, the CDR3 is TGCAGCGGAGAGGCGTTGGGGGATGGCTACACCTTC. Translation gives CSGEALGDGYTF.

The rearrangement uses TRBV29-1 and TRBJ1-5, with D perhaps matching TRBD1 (5 bases). CDR3 length: 14 amino acids. Germline CDR1 reads SQVTM; CDR2 reads ANQGSEA. Trimming removed 5 bases from V and 0 bases from J, with 11 bases in between. CDR3 sequence: CSVQGPGSNQPQHF. The CDR3 coding sequence is TGCAGCGTTCAGGGCCCAGGTAGCAATCAGCCCCAGCATTTT.

The chain combines TRBV7-9 with TRBJ1-5; tentatively, D is TRBD1 (6 bases). Germline values: CDR1 SEHNR, CDR2 FQNEAQ (reference sequence). There are 12 residues in the CDR3. V lost 5 bases to trimming and J lost 11 bases, with 13 bases between them. The CDR3 spells CASSIVGGAQHF. The CDR3 bases are TGTGCCAGCAGCATAGTAGGGGGGGCCCAGCATTTT.

The V and J genes are TRBV30 and TRBJ1-2, with unresolved D. The CDR3 runs to 16 residues. Trimming left V 0 bases short and J 6 bases short, with 20 bases between. In germline, CDR1 is GTSNPN, CDR2 SVGIG (reference sequence). DNA for the CDR3: TGTGCCTGGAGTGTACTGGTGGGAAAGAGGGTTGATGGCTACACCTTC. Protein sequence: CAWSVLVGKRVDGYTF.

The chain recombines TRBV7-9 with TRBJ1-2; tentative D call: TRBD1 (6 bases). The CDR3 extends over 15 amino acids. V was clipped by 3 bases and J by 4 bases, with 15 bases between them. Germline V gene data show CDR1 as SEHNR and CDR2 as FQNEAQ (reference sequence). CDR3 nucleotides: TGTGCCAGCAGCTTGCCGCTGACAGGCCCCTATGGCTACACCTTC. Translated, it gives CASSLPLTGPYGYTF.

This clone has only a few counts. V is TRBV7-9 and J is TRBJ1-2, with 7 bases identical to TRBD1. Per the germline V gene, CDR1 is SEHNR and CDR2 is FQNEAQ (reference sequence). The CDR3 is made up of 16 amino acids. J lost 4 bases, V lost 4 bases, and 12 bases had no gene match. CDR3 region: CASSSPTGTAIYGYTF. The DNA for the CDR3 is TGTGCCAGCAGCTCGCCAACCGGGACAGCCATCTATGGCTACACCTTC. Using reference TRBV7-9 and TRBJ1-2 for the parts outside the CDR3, the full variable domain is DTGVSQNPRHKITKRGQNVTFRCDPISEHNRLYWYRQTLGQGPEFLTYFQNEAQLEKSRLLSDRFSAERPKGSFSTLEIQRTEQGDSAMYLCASSSPTGTAIYGYTFGSGTRLTVV.

V gene TRBV5-4 combines with J gene TRBJ2-7, with 7 bases lining up with TRBD2. CDR1 is SGHNT and CDR2 is YYREEE in the germline V gene (reference sequence). CDR3 length equals 12 residues. The trim removed 3 bases at V and 9 bases at J, leaving 6 bases unmatched. CDR3 in DNA: TGTGCCAGCAGCTGGGGACTATATGGGCAGTACGTC. Residues: CASSWGLYGQYV.

This rearrangement joins TRBV7-9 to TRBJ2-7; TRBD2 matches 8 bases. The V and J ends lost 3 bases and 4 bases, in that order; junction bases with no gene match: 5. The germline V gene has CDR1 SEHNR and CDR2 FQNEAQ (reference sequence). CDR3 size: 14 residues. As DNA, the CDR3 is TGTGCCAGCAGCTTGGCGGGGGGTAATTACGAGCAGTACTTC. This encodes CASSLAGGNYEQYF.

The count of this clone is one. The chain recombines TRBV5-4 with TRBJ2-7; D is perhaps TRBD1 (5 bases). The CDR3 runs 13 residues. Germline V gene lookup returns CDR1 SGHNT and CDR2 YYREEE (reference sequence). V lost 0 bases, J lost 3 bases, and 7 bases lay in between. The CDR3 is CASSLGQNYEQYF. The CDR3 nucleotides read TGTGCCAGCAGCTTGGGACAGAACTACGAGCAGTACTTC.